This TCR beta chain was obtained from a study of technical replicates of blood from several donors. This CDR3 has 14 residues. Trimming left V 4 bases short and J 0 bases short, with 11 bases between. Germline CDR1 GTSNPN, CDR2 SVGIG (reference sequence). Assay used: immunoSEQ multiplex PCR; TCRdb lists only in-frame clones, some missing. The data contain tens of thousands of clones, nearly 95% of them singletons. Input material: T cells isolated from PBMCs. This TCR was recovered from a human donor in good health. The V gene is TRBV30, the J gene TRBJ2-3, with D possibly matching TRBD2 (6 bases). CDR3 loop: CAWTSDTSTDTQYF. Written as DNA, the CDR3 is TGTGCCTGGACTAGCGACACGAGCACAGATACGCAGTATTTT. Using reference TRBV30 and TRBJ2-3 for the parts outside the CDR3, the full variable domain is SQTIHQWPATLVQPVGSPLSLECTVEGTSNPNLYWYRQAAGRGLQLLFYSVGIGQISSEVPQNLSASRPQDRQFILSSKKLLLSDSGFYLCAWTSDTSTDTQYFGPGTRLTVL.